Listed here are 10 T cell receptor beta chains from one sample, sequenced in a study of blood T cells in healthy people across ages. The authors ran a second PCR of 7 to 11 cycles using a sample-barcoded 5' primer and a J-beta primer mix. TCRdb itself ran the 5' RACE reads through MiXCR, one entry per CDR3 protein. This table has 1.5 million to 2 million distinct CDR3 sequences, around half appearing once. The sample taken for sequencing was blood. The receptors originated from a woman aged 35 to 49 in good health.

This clonotype has only a few counts. The CDR3 bases are TGCGCCAGCAGCACGGACAGCATTCCTACTAACTATGGCTACACCTTC. It specifies CASSTDSIPTNYGYTF. The genes are TRBV5-1 and TRBJ1-2; D may be TRBD1 (6 bases). V lost 4 bases and J 0 bases, leaving 16 bases between the germline ends. Germline CDR1 and CDR2: SGHRS and YFSETQ. The CDR3 runs 16 residues.

The CDR3 here is CSAPPDLTSGDSYEQYF. The CDR3 nucleotides are TGCAGTGCTCCTCCCGACCTTACTAGCGGGGACTCCTACGAGCAGTACTTC. J is TRBJ2-7 and V is TRBV20-1, with 10 bases fitting TRBD2. From germline, CDR1 is DFQATT and CDR2 SNEGSKA (reference sequence). Trimming removed 5 bases from V and 0 bases from J; junction bases left unmatched: 13. The CDR3 length is 17 residues.

This CDR3 is CASSQSTGGGKNIQYF. CDR3 sequence (DNA): TGCGCCAGCAGCCAATCTACCGGGGGCGGCAAAAACATTCAGTACTTC. The rearrangement links TRBV4-3 to TRBJ2-4; tentatively, D is TRBD1 or TRBD2 (6 bases each). V dropped 2 bases and J dropped 3 bases, with 14 bases sitting between them. The germline V gene has CDR1 LGHNA and CDR2 YSLEER. This CDR3 is built from 16 residues.

This clonotype has only a few counts. The chain has TRBV5-6 and TRBJ2-5; 8 nucleotides align to TRBD1. The CDR3 is 14 residues long. Trimming took 0 bases from V and 9 from J; bases not matched to a gene: 7. Germline CDR1 reads SGHDT; CDR2 reads YYEEEE. The chain's CDR3 is CASSLATGAGAQYF. For the CDR3, the DNA is TGTGCCAGCAGCTTGGCGACAGGGGCCGGGGCCCAGTACTTC. Filled out from reference TRBV5-6 and TRBJ2-5, the complete variable domain reads DAGVTQSPTHLIKTRGQQVTLRCSPKSGHDTVSWYQQALGQGPQFIFQYYEEEERQRGNFPDRFSGHQFPNYSSELNVNALLLGDSALYLCASSLATGAGAQYFGPGTRLLVL.

The rearrangement joins TRBV28 to TRBJ1-1, with D uncertain. Germline CDR1 reads MDHEN; CDR2 reads SYDVKM. The CDR3 spans 14 residues. V lost 7 bases to trimming and J lost 1 base, with 13 bases between them. CDR3 DNA: TGTGCCAGCATCCCCGCGGCGGGGAACACTGAAGCTTTCTTT. Its protein is CASIPAAGNTEAFF.

The CDR3 nucleotides are TGTGCCAGCAGCATACGGACTACCCAAGAGACCCAGTACTTC. This codes for CASSIRTTQETQYF. This chain links TRBV7-9 with TRBJ2-5; the D gene is possibly TRBD2 (6 bases). Germline CDR1 SEHNR, CDR2 FQNEAQ (reference sequence). This CDR3 spans 14 amino acids. V lost 5 bases to trimming and J lost 1 base, with 11 bases between them.

V gene TRBV12-3 or TRBV12-4 combines with J gene TRBJ2-3; TRBD2 might be the D (6 bases). The CDR3 loop spans 14 amino acids. Trimming left V 6 bases short and J 6 bases short, with 16 bases between. The chain's CDR3 is CASSLTPREDTQYF. As DNA, the CDR3 is TGTGCCAGCAGCTTAACCCCACGGGAGGATACGCAGTATTTT.

The genes are TRBV7-2 and TRBJ2-5; TRBD2 matches 9 bases. CDR1 is SGHTA, CDR2 FQGNSA, per germline. Trimming removed 3 bases from V and 6 bases from J; junction bases left unmatched: 5. The CDR3 has 14 residues. CDR3 in amino acids: CASSFSGGGKTQYF. DNA for the CDR3: TGTGCCAGCAGCTTTAGCGGGGGCGGGAAGACCCAGTACTTC.

The chain couples TRBV24-1 to TRBJ2-7, with TRBD2 matching over 7 bases. Germline V gene lookup returns CDR1 KGHDR and CDR2 SFDVKD. The CDR3 is made up of 16 amino acids. V shed 4 bases, J shed 3 bases, and the junction held 11 bases outside the gene matches. Written as DNA, the CDR3 is TGTGCCACCAGTGACCCGCGGGGGTCTAGTGGCTACGAGCAGTACTTC. Amino acid sequence: CATSDPRGSSGYEQYF.

The V gene is TRBV28, the J gene TRBJ2-7; TRBD1 might be the D (6 bases). Trimming removed 4 bases at V and 8 bases at J, with 12 bases between. The CDR3 sequence is 12 residues long. CDR1 is MDHEN and CDR2 is SYDVKM in the germline V gene. The CDR3 loop is CASSSDRTKQYF. The CDR3 DNA is TGTGCCAGCAGTTCGGACAGAACAAAGCAGTACTTC.